A single sample gave rise to the 24 T cell receptor beta chains below, sequenced in a study of naive and memory T cell subsets. The treatment denotes: skin biopsy from PPD injection site in Mantoux-positive individual. A UMI-containing oligonucleotide was joined by 3' ligation to the TCR cDNA template. The SP2 primer and nested alpha and beta constant region primers amplified ligated cDNA in four rounds. TCRdb fed the UMI-ligation and nested PCR reads into MiXCR, producing one record per CDR3 protein. The table records some 14,000 distinct CDR3 sequences, approximately 4.7% of them present only once. The specimen was skin, collected from a tuberculin skin test site. The receptor source for this set is an adult in good health.

This clonotype is labeled as medium-sized. The chain combines TRBV6-6 with TRBJ1-3; no definite D call. The CDR3 loop spans 15 amino acids. From germline, CDR1 is MNHNY and CDR2 SVGAGI (reference sequence). Trimming left V 0 bases short and J 2 bases short, with 8 bases between. The CDR3, as DNA: TGTGCCAGCAGTTACTCGGGCCCGACTGGAAACACCATATATTTT. Residues: CASSYSGPTGNTIYF.

Sample share makes this clonotype medium-sized. The CDR3 protein is CASSLEGFGELFF. The CDR3 bases are TGTGCCAGCAGCTTGGAAGGGTTCGGGGAGCTGTTTTTT. The J gene is TRBJ2-2, the V gene TRBV7-3; D uncertain. Trimming left V 3 bases short and J 7 bases short, with 9 bases between. The CDR3 is 13 amino acids. Germline values: CDR1 SGHTA, CDR2 FQGTGA.

On this clonotype: Since a much larger clone is just one base distant, this may be a read error. The chain combines TRBV2 with TRBJ1-3; D is unresolved. This CDR3 is built from 12 residues. In germline, CDR1 is SNHLY, CDR2 FYNNEI. CDR3 sequence: CASGEAGNTIYF. The CDR3 nucleotides read TGTGCCAGCGGTGAAGCCGGAAACACCATATATTTT.

The table lists this clonotype with many counts. The rearrangement links TRBV7-2 to TRBJ2-6; D perhaps matches TRBD1 (7 bases). V lost 6 bases and J lost 0, with 18 bases in between. The CDR3 length is 18 residues. Germline values: CDR1 SGHTA, CDR2 FQGNSA. This CDR3 reads CASRTGDRTFSGANVLTF. As DNA, the CDR3 is TGTGCCAGCAGGACGGGGGACAGAACTTTCTCTGGGGCCAACGTCCTGACTTTC.

This clonotype came up many times. The chain combines TRBV20-1 with TRBJ1-5, with TRBD1 matching over 9 bases. The V and J ends lost 2 bases and 7 bases, in that order; junction bases with no gene match: 6. The CDR3 sequence is 14 residues long. Germline V gene lookup returns CDR1 DFQATT and CDR2 SNEGSKA (reference sequence). In DNA form, the CDR3 reads TGCAGTGCTAGATGGGGACAGGGAGACCAGCCCCAGCATTTT. It codes for CSARWGQGDQPQHF.

This clonotype was seen more than once but under ten times. The DNA for the CDR3 is TGTGCCAGCAGTTACATGTCCTCCGGGGTCAAAAAGGACTATGGCTACACCTTC. The encoded protein is CASSYMSSGVKKDYGYTF. The V call is TRBV6-2 or TRBV6-3, the J call TRBJ1-2; D call uncertain. The CDR3 covers 18 residues. Germline V gives CDR1 MNHEY, CDR2 SVGEGT. V lost 2 bases and J 3 bases, leaving 22 bases between the germline ends.

About this clonotype: A much larger clone is a single base away; this may be a read error. The chain combines TRBV7-2 with TRBJ2-1, with D possibly matching TRBD2 (7 bases). This CDR3 has 13 residues. Germline V CDR1 and CDR2: SGHTA, FQGNSA. V lost 5 bases and J 14 bases, leaving 19 bases between the germline ends. CDR3 sequence: CASSRNHGGQEFF. The CDR3 coding sequence is TGTGCCAGCAGCCGCAACCACGGGGGGCAAGAGTTCTTC.

This clonotype came up a few times. The chain is built from TRBV12-3 or TRBV12-4 and TRBJ2-3, with 8 bases lining up with TRBD2. CDR3 size: 16 residues. Germline trimming cut 2 bases from V and 5 bases from J; bases unmatched to any gene: 9. The CDR3 DNA sequence: TGTGCCAGCAGTTTAACCCCCTACGGGGGGGGAGATACGCAGTATTTT. This codes for CASSLTPYGGGDTQYF.

The sample holds many counts of this clonotype. The rearrangement uses TRBV7-2 and TRBJ1-4; D is perhaps TRBD1 (6 bases). The CDR3 totals 14 residues. Germline loops: CDR1 SGHTA, CDR2 FQGNSA. The V and J ends lost 5 bases and 7 bases respectively, with 14 bases between them. The CDR3 sequence: CASSLGGAGEKLFF. The CDR3 DNA follows: TGTGCCAGCAGCCTAGGGGGGGCCGGTGAAAAACTGTTTTTT.

In this sample, this clonotype turned up many times. The chain employs TRBV20-1 and TRBJ1-1; 8 bases match TRBD1. Germline V gene sequence: CDR1 DFQATT, CDR2 SNEGSKA (reference sequence). The junction had 6 bases not matched to a gene; V was cut back by 0 bases and J by 6 bases. CDR3 length equals 14 residues. Here the CDR3 DNA reads TGCAGTGCTAGAGATAGGACAGGGTGGTCTGAAGCTTTCTTT. It translates to CSARDRTGWSEAFF.

This clonotype is medium-sized. This rearrangement joins TRBV18 to TRBJ1-5, with unresolved D. The length of the CDR3 is 14 residues. Germline V gene sequence: CDR1 KGHSH, CDR2 LQKENI. Trimming pared 2 bases from V and 5 bases from J, leaving 10 bases between. The DNA of the CDR3 is TGTGCCAGCTCACCAGGAAGGGAATATCAGCCCCAGCATTTT. Translating it yields CASSPGREYQPQHF. Filled out from reference TRBV18 and TRBJ1-5, the complete variable domain reads NAGVMQNPRHLVRRRGQEARLRCSPMKGHSHVYWYRQLPEEGLKFMVYLQKENIIDESGMPKERFSAEFPKEGPSILRIQQVVRGDSAAYFCASSPGREYQPQHFGDGTRLSIL.

In its sample, this clonotype was seen many times. Likely a read error: the CDR3 ends without its conserved phenylalanine or tryptophan. Because the CDR3's place on the DNA is in doubt, the DNA is left out and the CDR3 is given as listed by TCRdb. This chain joins TRBV3-1 and TRBJ2-7; TRBD2 reflects the table's D call only, with no check against the DNA. The CDR3 spans 11 residues, counting both ends. Germline V CDR1 and CDR2: LGHDT, YNNKEL (reference sequence). The CDR3: CASSQGVTGLL.

V is TRBV6-8 and J is TRBJ1-1, with a tentative D call TRBD1 (5 bases). CDR1 and CDR2 from the germline V gene are MNHGY and SAAAGT. Trimming shortened V by 8 bases and J by 5 bases, and 24 bases separated the two germline ends. The CDR3 runs 16 residues. CDR3 residues: CASPGEEAIMRTEAFF. CDR3 bases: TGTGCCAGCCCGGGGGAGGAGGCGATCATGAGGACTGAAGCTTTCTTT.

This clonotype came up many times. The V gene is TRBV7-9, the J gene TRBJ2-3, with D possibly being TRBD1 or TRBD2 (5 bases each). Trimming stripped 5 bases from V and 2 bases from J, with 14 bases between. The CDR3 loop spans 15 amino acids. In germline, CDR1 is SEHNR, CDR2 FQNEAQ (reference sequence). The DNA for the CDR3 is TGTGCCAGCAGCCGGGACGGATACACCACAGATACGCAGTATTTT. Protein sequence: CASSRDGYTTDTQYF.

In its sample, this clonotype is medium-sized. V is TRBV15 and J is TRBJ2-5; D gene uncertain. CDR1 LNHNV and CDR2 YYDKDF come from the germline V gene (reference sequence). The ends were cut back, 0 bases at V and 5 bases at J, with 16 bases in the middle. This CDR3 comprises 16 residues. The CDR3 region has the DNA TGTGCCACCAGCAGAGATCGGCTCTCGGTCGGGGAGACCCAGTACTTC. Its translation is CATSRDRLSVGETQYF.

By share, this clonotype counts as medium-sized. This sequence joins TRBV6-2 or TRBV6-3 and TRBJ2-7; a weak D match, TRBD2 (5 bases). Germline V gene sequence: CDR1 MNHEY, CDR2 SVGEGT. This CDR3 contains 14 residues. Trimming cost V 3 bases and J 4 bases, with 13 bases left between them. The chain's CDR3 is CASSYPAGGYEQYF. In nucleotides, the CDR3 is TGTGCCAGCAGTTATCCGGCTGGCGGGTACGAGCAGTACTTC.

The rearrangement uses TRBV12-3 or TRBV12-4 and TRBJ2-5; TRBD2 matches at 7 bases. J lost 0 bases, V lost 6 bases, and 10 bases had no gene match. This CDR3 region has 16 residues. CDR3 sequence: CASRKRDGRYQETQYF. For the CDR3, the DNA is TGTGCCAGCAGAAAGAGAGACGGGAGGTACCAAGAGACCCAGTACTTC.

The chain combines TRBV7-2 with TRBJ1-3; perhaps TRBD1 as D (5 bases). Trimming stripped 1 base from V and 0 bases from J, with 13 bases between. The CDR3 extends over 17 amino acids. The germline V gene encodes CDR1 SGHTA and CDR2 FQGNSA. The CDR3 region has the DNA TGTGCCAGCAGCTTAGGACGACAGAGGGTCTCTGGAAACACCATATATTTT. Amino acid sequence: CASSLGRQRVSGNTIYF.

The sample holds a few counts of this clonotype. The gene calls are TRBV6-2 or TRBV6-3 and TRBJ1-1, with D possibly TRBD1 on 5 matching bases. Looked up from germline, CDR1 is MNHEY and CDR2 is SVGEGT. This CDR3 has 14 residues. V was clipped by 5 bases and J by 4 bases, with 14 bases between them. CDR3 in DNA: TGTGCCAGCAGTGGCCGGTCGGGGGGCACTGAAGCTTTCTTT. Translated: CASSGRSGGTEAFF.

In its sample, this clonotype was seen a few times. CDR3 coding DNA: TGCGCCAGCAGCCCCGGCGCCGGGACTAGCGGTTACGAGCAGTACTTC. It specifies CASSPGAGTSGYEQYF. The chain combines TRBV5-1 with TRBJ2-7, with 11 bases lining up with TRBD2. The ends lost 4 bases at V and 4 bases at J; junction bases unmatched: 10. The CDR3 consists of 16 residues. Germline V CDR1 and CDR2: SGHRS, YFSETQ.

This clonotype was counted many times. The chain uses TRBV28 and TRBJ2-1, with TRBD2 matching 8 bases. Trimming took 9 bases from V and 1 from J; bases not matched to a gene: 5. CDR1 is MDHEN, CDR2 SYDVKM, per germline. The CDR3 totals 14 residues. CDR3 bases: TGTGCCAGTGGGCGGGGGGCATCCTACAATGAGCAGTTCTTC. Translated, it gives CASGRGASYNEQFF.

This clonotype was seen repeatedly, ten times or more. The chain couples TRBV5-1 to TRBJ1-1, with D perhaps TRBD1 (6 bases). This CDR3 comprises 15 residues. The V and J ends lost 1 base and 4 bases respectively, with 14 bases between them. Germline V gives CDR1 SGHRS, CDR2 YFSETQ. CDR3 residues: CASSLLGGSPTEAFF. CDR3 in DNA: TGCGCCAGCAGCTTGTTAGGGGGATCACCCACTGAAGCTTTCTTT.

This clonotype was picked up a small number of times. The V call is TRBV18, the J call TRBJ2-3; D gene ambiguous. Germline loops: CDR1 KGHSH, CDR2 LQKENI. The CDR3 spans 15 residues. V lost 3 bases and J lost 2, with 12 bases in between. CDR3 in DNA: TGTGCCAGCTCACCGGGGTTGTACGCCACAGATACGCAGTATTTT. The encoded protein is CASSPGLYATDTQYF.

This clonotype has ten or more counts. This rearrangement joins TRBV13 to TRBJ2-7; 9 bases agree with TRBD1. Germline trimming cut 5 bases from V and 3 bases from J; bases unmatched to any gene: 5. Germline V gives CDR1 PRHDT, CDR2 FYEKMQ (reference sequence). This CDR3 is 14 amino acids long. CDR3 amino acids: CASSVDRGSYEQYF. The CDR3 bases are TGTGCCAGCAGCGTGGACAGGGGTAGCTACGAGCAGTACTTC.